A selection of T cell receptor beta chains follows, all from one sample in a study of cytomegalovirus exposure and HLA in healthy donors. Using immunoSEQ multiplex PCR, the repertoire was profiled, and TCRdb retains in-frame clones only, with some absent. The data contain about 130,000 clones, 80% to 90% of them singletons. Sequenced sample: PBMCs. The receptor source for this set is a woman aged 18-29 years in good health and CMV-seropositive. The CDR3 runs from the conserved cysteine through the conserved F or W. Fields, in order: V gene, D gene, clone size, J gene, CDR3 protein, CDR3 DNA. D genes are given only for firm matches. The listing skips clone size in some rows; elsewhere it reads once, few, many or a size class.

V: TRBV4-1
D: .
size: .
J: TRBJ1-1
CDR3: CASSPRSAERTEAFF
DNA: TGCGCCAGCAGCCCCCGAAGCGCGGAGAGGACTGAAGCTTTCTTT

V: TRBV27
D: TRBD1
size: .
J: TRBJ2-7
CDR3: CASSLFFLAGGISGSTYEQYF
DNA: TGTGCCAGCAGTTTATTTTTCTTGGCAGGGGGCATATCGGGTTCCACCTACGAGCAGTACTTC

V: TRBV27
D: .
size: .
J: TRBJ2-7
CDR3: CASSLSSGEQYF
DNA: TGTGCCAGCAGTTTATCAAGCGGCGAGCAGTACTTC

V: TRBV2
D: TRBD2
size: .
J: TRBJ2-3
CDR3: CASSPSGGSTDTQYF
DNA: TGTGCCAGCAGCCCTAGCGGGGGCAGCACAGATACGCAGTATTTT

V: TRBV5-1
D: .
size: .
J: TRBJ2-2
CDR3: CASSPFSGPNTGELFF
DNA: TGCGCCAGCAGCCCTTTTAGCGGACCGAACACCGGGGAGCTGTTTTTT

V: TRBV28
D: .
size: .
J: TRBJ1-2
CDR3: CAVYSGGLKSRGYTF
DNA: TGTGCTGTGTATAGTGGAGGTCTTAAGTCCCGGGGCTACACCTTC

V: TRBV6-5
D: .
size: .
J: TRBJ1-2
CDR3: CASSYQTGYGYTF
DNA: TGTGCCAGCAGTTACCAGACTGGTTATGGCTACACCTTC

V: TRBV19
D: .
size: .
J: TRBJ1-5
CDR3: CASSTTGWSQPQHF
DNA: TGTGCCAGTAGTACGACAGGTTGGAGTCAGCCCCAGCATTTT

V: TRBV6-5
D: .
size: few
J: TRBJ2-3
CDR3: CASSDPSGDTQYF
DNA: TGTGCCAGCAGTGACCCCTCGGGAGATACGCAGTATTTT

V: TRBV5-4
D: .
size: .
J: TRBJ2-3
CDR3: CASSLEGSRADTQYF
DNA: TGTGCCAGCAGCTTGGAGGGGTCCCGGGCAGATACGCAGTATTTT

V: TRBV6-5
D: TRBD1
size: .
J: TRBJ1-1
CDR3: CASSILQGPEAFF
DNA: TGTGCCAGCAGTATATTACAGGGGCCTGAAGCTTTCTTT

V: TRBV11-2
D: .
size: .
J: TRBJ1-6
CDR3: CASSLTDGDNSPLHF
DNA: TGTGCCAGCAGCTTGACCGACGGAGATAATTCACCCCTCCACTTT

V: TRBV6-1
D: TRBD1
size: .
J: TRBJ2-7
CDR3: CASSEPWTGATYEQYF
DNA: TGTGCCAGCAGTGAACCCTGGACAGGGGCTACCTACGAGCAGTACTTC

V: TRBV5-1
D: TRBD1
size: .
J: TRBJ2-3
CDR3: CASSLRGTGYGTDTQYF
DNA: TGCGCCAGCAGCTTGCGCGGGACAGGGTATGGCACAGATACGCAGTATTTT

V: TRBV28
D: .
size: .
J: TRBJ1-2
CDR3: CASSSPTGPYGYTF
DNA: TGTGCCAGCAGTTCCCCTACAGGGCCCTATGGCTACACCTTC

V: TRBV7-2
D: TRBD2
size: .
J: TRBJ2-3
CDR3: CASSSGESGGAIDTQYF
DNA: TGTGCCAGCAGCTCCGGAGAGAGCGGGGGGGCCATAGATACGCAGTATTTT

V: TRBV7-2
D: .
size: once
J: TRBJ1-2
CDR3: CASSPPGHSAQGALYGYTF
DNA: TGTGCCAGCAGCCCTCCGGGACACTCCGCCCAAGGGGCGCTTTATGGCTACACCTTC

V: TRBV28
D: .
size: once
J: TRBJ1-1
CDR3: CASSFLGAGRNTEAFF
DNA: TGTGCCAGCAGTTTCCTGGGGGCAGGGCGGAACACTGAAGCTTTCTTT

V: TRBV6-5
D: .
size: once
J: TRBJ2-7
CDR3: CASSYSLDSAYEQYF
DNA: TGTGCCAGCAGTTACTCATTGGACAGTGCCTACGAGCAGTACTTC

V: TRBV28
D: TRBD1
size: .
J: TRBJ2-2
CDR3: CASSLRQGSGELFF
DNA: TGTGCCAGCAGTTTAAGACAGGGCTCCGGGGAGCTGTTTTTT

V: TRBV19
D: .
size: .
J: TRBJ2-5
CDR3: CASSQGLGETQYF
DNA: TGTGCCAGTAGTCAGGGGTTGGGAGAGACCCAGTACTTC

V: TRBV5-4
D: .
size: .
J: TRBJ2-3
CDR3: CASSLEGLLTDTQYF
DNA: TGTGCCAGCAGCTTGGAAGGACTCCTCACAGATACGCAGTATTTT

V: TRBV5-1
D: TRBD1
size: .
J: TRBJ1-6
CDR3: CASSIRDRGNSYNSPLHF
DNA: TGCGCCAGCAGCATCCGGGACAGGGGGAATTCCTATAATTCACCCCTCCACTTT

V: TRBV5-1
D: .
size: .
J: TRBJ2-1
CDR3: CASSFLQGIDEQFF
DNA: TGCGCCAGCAGCTTTCTACAGGGAATCGATGAGCAGTTCTTC

V: TRBV11-2
D: .
size: .
J: TRBJ2-2
CDR3: CASSLRASGELFF
DNA: TGTGCCAGCAGCTTGAGGGCCTCCGGGGAGCTGTTTTTT

V: TRBV2
D: TRBD1
size: once
J: TRBJ2-2
CDR3: CASTPTGAYTGELFF
DNA: TGTGCCAGCACTCCGACAGGGGCTTACACCGGGGAGCTGTTTTTT

V: TRBV15
D: TRBD1
size: once
J: TRBJ1-2
CDR3: CATSRGGTDYGYTF
DNA: TGTGCCACCAGCAGAGGTGGGACAGACTATGGCTACACCTTC

V: TRBV7-9
D: TRBD1
size: few
J: TRBJ1-2
CDR3: CASSNPGQGHYGYTF
DNA: TGTGCCAGCAGCAATCCGGGACAGGGTCACTATGGCTACACCTTC

V: TRBV5-6
D: TRBD2
size: .
J: TRBJ2-1
CDR3: CASSFAASGVYNEQFF
DNA: TGTGCCAGCAGCTTCGCTGCTAGCGGGGTTTACAATGAGCAGTTCTTC

V: TRBV19
D: .
size: .
J: TRBJ2-3
CDR3: CASSPQGGAQYF
DNA: TGTGCCAGTAGTCCTCAGGGGGGTGCGCAGTATTTT

V: TRBV28
D: TRBD2
size: .
J: TRBJ2-5
CDR3: CASSWSGGLRETQYF
DNA: TGTGCCAGCAGTTGGTCGGGGGGTTTACGGGAGACCCAGTACTTC

V: TRBV30
D: TRBD1
size: .
J: TRBJ1-1
CDR3: CAWGQGGNTEAFF
DNA: TGTGCCTGGGGACAGGGGGGTAACACTGAAGCTTTCTTT

V: TRBV9
D: TRBD2
size: .
J: TRBJ2-5
CDR3: CASSVATSGEETQYF
DNA: TGTGCCAGCAGCGTAGCGACTAGCGGGGAAGAGACCCAGTACTTC

V: TRBV6-1
D: TRBD2
size: few
J: TRBJ2-5
CDR3: CASSGISGGAETQYF
DNA: TGTGCCAGCAGTGGAATTAGCGGGGGGGCAGAGACCCAGTACTTC

V: TRBV27
D: TRBD1
size: .
J: TRBJ2-7
CDR3: CASMPGGRGRYEQYF
DNA: TGTGCCAGCATGCCCGGGGGCAGGGGGCGTTACGAGCAGTACTTC

V: TRBV7-2
D: TRBD2
size: once
J: TRBJ2-1
CDR3: CASSSSGGWNEQFF
DNA: TGTGCCAGCAGCTCGAGCGGGGGGTGGAATGAGCAGTTCTTC

V: TRBV5-6
D: .
size: .
J: TRBJ1-1
CDR3: CASSSLIEAFF
DNA: TGTGCCAGCAGCTCACTTATTGAAGCTTTCTTT

V: TRBV27
D: .
size: .
J: TRBJ1-4
CDR3: CARRRQSATNEKLFF
DNA: TGTGCCCGACGGCGACAGTCAGCAACTAATGAAAAACTGTTTTTT

V: TRBV5-7
D: TRBD2
size: .
J: TRBJ2-7
CDR3: CASSVSRTSGGAYEQYF
DNA: TGTGCCAGCAGCGTATCCCGGACTAGCGGGGGAGCTTACGAGCAGTACTTC

V: TRBV2
D: .
size: once
J: TRBJ2-3
CDR3: CASSSLEADTQYF
DNA: TGTGCCAGCAGTTCACTAGAGGCAGATACGCAGTATTTT

V: TRBV14
D: TRBD2
size: .
J: TRBJ2-5
CDR3: CASSQGLAVTSGETQYF
DNA: TGTGCCAGCAGCCAAGGGCTAGCGGTCACATCCGGAGAGACCCAGTACTTC

V: TRBV30
D: .
size: .
J: TRBJ1-2
CDR3: CAWSQSGGEGYTF
DNA: TGTGCCTGGAGTCAGTCTGGGGGGGAAGGCTACACCTTC

V: TRBV9
D: TRBD1
size: .
J: TRBJ1-2
CDR3: CASSADRGMSYTF
DNA: TGTGCCAGCAGCGCGGACAGGGGAATGAGCTACACCTTC